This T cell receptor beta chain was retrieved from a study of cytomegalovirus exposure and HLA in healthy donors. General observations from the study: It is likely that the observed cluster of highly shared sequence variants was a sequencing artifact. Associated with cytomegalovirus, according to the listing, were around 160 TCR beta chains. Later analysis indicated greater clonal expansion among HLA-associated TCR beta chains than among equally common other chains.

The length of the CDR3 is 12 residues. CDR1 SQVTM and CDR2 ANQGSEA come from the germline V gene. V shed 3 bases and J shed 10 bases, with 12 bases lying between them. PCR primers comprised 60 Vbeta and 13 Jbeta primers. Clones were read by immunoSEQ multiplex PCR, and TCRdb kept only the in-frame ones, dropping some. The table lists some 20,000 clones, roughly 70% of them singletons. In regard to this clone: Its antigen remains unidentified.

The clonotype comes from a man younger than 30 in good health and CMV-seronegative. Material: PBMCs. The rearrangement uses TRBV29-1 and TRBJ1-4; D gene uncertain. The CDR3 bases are TGCAGCGTTGAGACGACTGGTGGAAAACTGTTTTTT. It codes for CSVETTGGKLFF. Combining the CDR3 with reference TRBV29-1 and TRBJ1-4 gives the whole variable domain SAVISQKPSRDICQRGTSLTIQCQVDSQVTMMFWYRQQPGQSLTLIATANQGSEATYESGFVIDKFPISRPNLTFSTLTVSNMSPEDSSIYLCSVETTGGKLFFGSGTQLSVL.